This T cell receptor (beta chain) stems from a study of T cell responses to AZD1222 COVID-19 vaccine. Study-wide context: Second-dose groups at about 4 or about 12 weeks were pooled.

Findings of the study overall: Among spike-specific TCRs, nearly half reportedly target unmutated variant regions. Repertoires were sampled only after the peak T cell response.

Trimming removed 1 base at V and 8 bases at J, with 8 bases between. The CDR3 sequence is 13 residues long. The germline V gene has CDR1 MGHRA and CDR2 YSYEKL. Using immunoSEQ multiplex PCR, the repertoire was profiled, and TCRdb retains in-frame clones only, with some absent. The profile shows approximately 150,000 clones, about 92% of them singletons. With regard to this clone: The antigen remains undetermined.

This TCR came from an adult in good health. Specimen: peripheral blood, collected on day 0 of AZD1222 vaccination. The V call is TRBV4-1, the J call TRBJ1-4; D is unresolved. The CDR3 region is CASSQGWSEKLFF. CDR3 nucleotide sequence: TGCGCCAGCAGCCAAGGGTGGTCCGAAAAACTGTTTTTT.